This T cell receptor (beta chain) was sequenced in a study of T cells after yellow fever vaccination. TCRdb reprocessed the 5' RACE reads with MiXCR, giving one entry per CDR3 protein. The sample includes 140,000 to 150,000 distinct CDR3 sequences, around 6.3% of them seen just once. CDR3 length equals 15 residues. Germline V gives CDR1 SGHTA, CDR2 FQGTGA. Trimming took off 0 bases at V and 5 bases at J, with 8 bases between the two ends. This clonotype was seen ten or more times. The antigen is unknown. Regarding the study as a whole: Faster peaking, at day 5 versus 15, marked a secondary response that was weaker. A large majority of primary-vaccination clones showed up again after the booster (about 96% CD4, about 90% CD8). Clonotypes shared by both compartments, CD4 and CD8, made up a small share.

This receptor was taken from a man aged 25-40 years who received the YFV17D yellow fever vaccine. The sample here was CD4+ T cells sorted from PBMCs, taken 10 days after the yellow fever booster vaccination. This chain uses TRBV7-3 with TRBJ1-6; D possibly corresponds to TRBD1 (5 bases). CDR3: CASSLTGLNNSPLHF. The CDR3 region has the DNA TGTGCCAGCAGCTTAACGGGACTAAATAATTCACCCCTCCACTTT.